The next 18 T cell receptor beta chains were all read from a single sample in a study of identical twins (dated by TCRdb to the mid-2010s). The library was made by 5' RACE. The sequencer listed for this sample is Illumina HiSeq 2000. Using fastp trimming at Q25 and MiXCR clonotype assembly, TCRdb reanalyzed the public sequencing data and kept in-frame beta chains. Records with the same CDR3 protein are collapsed into one entry carrying the most frequent genes and DNA. The sample table holds hundreds of thousands of distinct CDR3 sequences, of which 9% to 15% were seen once. The top ten clonotypes cover around 1.6% of the sample. This same sample was also part of a study on yellow fever vaccine responses in identical twins.

Sequencing was performed on PBMCs. These receptors were taken from a woman aged 18-29 years in good health.

This clonotype was seen only a few times. The J gene is TRBJ2-2, the V gene TRBV6-1; D might be TRBD1 or TRBD2, each matching 5 bases. V lost 5 bases to trimming and J lost 1 base, with 23 bases between them. The CDR3 consists of 19 residues. The germline gives CDR1 MNHNS, CDR2 SASEGT. CDR3 DNA sequence: TGTGCCAGCAGTCGAGCTGGGACCAAGGGCAAGGGGAACACCGGGGAGCTGTTTTTT. Protein product: CASSRAGTKGKGNTGELFF.

This clonotype has just a few counts. The rearrangement links TRBV7-6 to TRBJ1-4; D possibly corresponds to TRBD1 (5 bases). The length of the CDR3 is 14 residues. Per the germline V gene, CDR1 is SGHVS and CDR2 is FNYEAQ. Trimming took 0 bases from V and 7 from J, leaving 9 bases between them. The CDR3 here is CASSLARGPEKLFF. The CDR3 DNA follows: TGTGCCAGCAGCTTAGCCCGGGGACCTGAAAAACTGTTTTTT.

The chain employs TRBV5-1 and TRBJ2-1; TRBD1 might be the D (6 bases). V was cut by 0 bases and J by 4 bases, with 11 bases left in between. CDR1 SGHRS and CDR2 YFSETQ come from the germline V gene. The CDR3 spans 15 residues. The CDR3 region has the DNA TGCGCCAGCAGCTTGGAGGGGACACCGTACAATGAGCAGTTCTTC. Protein product: CASSLEGTPYNEQFF.

A few counts support this clonotype. J is TRBJ2-5 and V is TRBV10-3, with D possibly matching TRBD2 (5 bases). The ends were cut back, 3 bases at V and 1 base at J, with 15 bases in the middle. The germline V gene encodes CDR1 ENHRY and CDR2 SYGVKD. The CDR3 length is 16 residues. The CDR3 DNA reads TGTGCCATCAGTGAAGGAGTAGCGAGACTCCAAGAGACCCAGTACTTC. It is translated as CAISEGVARLQETQYF.

This clonotype was seen a few times. The chain carries TRBV2 and TRBJ2-1, with TRBD1 matching 9 bases. Germline loops: CDR1 SNHLY, CDR2 FYNNEI. The CDR3 spans 14 residues. The ends lost 7 bases at V and 7 bases at J; junction bases unmatched: 8. The CDR3 nucleotides read TGTGCCAGCATTTACCTAGGACAGGGGAATGAGCAGTTCTTC. Its protein product is CASIYLGQGNEQFF.

The rearrangement joins TRBV12-3 or TRBV12-4 to TRBJ2-7, with TRBD2 matching 15 bases. The CDR3 sequence is 16 residues long. With V trimmed by 5 bases and J by 7 bases, 9 bases remained unmatched. CDR3 nucleotides: TGTGCCAGCAGTCCTGGACTAGCGGGAGGGTTTCGGGAGCAGTACTTC. Translating it yields CASSPGLAGGFREQYF.

The chain couples TRBV5-1 to TRBJ2-1; 8 nucleotides align to TRBD1. The CDR3 loop spans 14 amino acids. V gave up 4 bases and J gave up 4 bases; unmatched junction bases: 4. Germline V gene lookup returns CDR1 SGHRS and CDR2 YFSETQ. The CDR3 region has the DNA TGCGCCAGCAGCCCGGGACAGGATTACAATGAGCAGTTCTTC. This codes for CASSPGQDYNEQFF.

The chain links TRBV7-8 to TRBJ2-2; D call uncertain. Germline V gene lookup returns CDR1 SGHVS and CDR2 FQNEAQ. V lost 1 base and J lost 0, with 9 bases in between. The CDR3 contains 16 residues. CDR3 sequence: CASSLDPPTNTGELFF. CDR3 in DNA: TGTGCCAGCAGCTTAGACCCTCCAACGAACACCGGGGAGCTGTTTTTT.

This clonotype turned up a few times. The gene calls are TRBV5-6 and TRBJ2-1; the match to TRBD2 covers 8 bases. Trimming at V came to 3 bases and at J to 4 bases, leaving 3 bases not matched to a gene. The CDR3 is made up of 14 amino acids. Germline CDR1 is SGHDT and CDR2 is YYEEEE. This chain's CDR3 is CASSSRGGYNEQFF. CDR3 nucleotide sequence: TGTGCCAGCAGCTCCCGGGGGGGGTACAATGAGCAGTTCTTC.

This clonotype was observed at least ten times. The gene calls are TRBV5-1 and TRBJ2-1; D remains unclear. Trimming removed 4 bases from V and 8 bases from J, with 10 bases in between. The germline V gene has CDR1 SGHRS and CDR2 YFSETQ. The CDR3 is 12 residues long. The CDR3 coding sequence is TGCGCCAGCAGCCCGAGCCGGGATGAGCAGTTCTTC. This sequence encodes CASSPSRDEQFF. The full variable domain, completed using reference TRBV5-1 and TRBJ2-1, is KAGVTQTPRYLIKTRGQQVTLSCSPISGHRSVSWYQQTPGQGLQFLFEYFSETQRNKGNFPGRFSGRQFSNSRSEMNVSTLELGDSALYLCASSPSRDEQFFGPGTRLTVL.

This clonotype was counted between two and nine times. The V and J genes are TRBV28 and TRBJ2-5; D might be TRBD2 (6 bases). The germline gives CDR1 MDHEN, CDR2 SYDVKM. The CDR3 length is 13 residues. The ends were cut back, 3 bases at V and 5 bases at J, with 10 bases in the middle. The CDR3 sequence: CASSFLGRETQYF. CDR3 nucleotide sequence: TGTGCCAGCAGTTTTTTAGGGAGGGAGACCCAGTACTTC.

This clonotype was recorded at least ten times. The V and J genes are TRBV20-1 and TRBJ2-1, with 10 bases that match TRBD2. J was trimmed by 4 bases and V by 6 bases; bases with no gene match: 6. Germline values: CDR1 DFQATT, CDR2 SNEGSKA (reference sequence). The CDR3 spans 14 residues. CDR3 DNA: TGCAGTGCAACCGGGACTAGCGTATACAATGAGCAGTTCTTC. Protein product: CSATGTSVYNEQFF.

This clonotype was observed a handful of times. This chain joins TRBV11-2 and TRBJ2-7; D may be TRBD2 (6 bases). Germline V gives CDR1 SGHAT, CDR2 FQNNGV. The CDR3 sequence is 17 residues long. V lost 5 bases, J lost 2 bases, and 22 bases lay in between. CDR3 residues: CASSRGSRTTLTYEQYF. The CDR3 DNA reads TGTGCCAGCAGCCGAGGATCTAGGACTACCCTCACCTACGAGCAGTACTTC.

CDR3 in amino acids: CASSQASALYGYTF. CDR3 nucleotides: TGTGCCAGCAGCCAAGCATCGGCCCTGTATGGCTACACCTTC. The rearrangement uses TRBV3-1 and TRBJ1-2; D is uncertain. V was pared by 1 base and J by 5 bases, with 11 bases between. This CDR3 is built from 14 residues. Germline V gene lookup returns CDR1 LGHDT and CDR2 YNNKEL (reference sequence).

This clonotype turned up a few times. The chain couples TRBV7-9 to TRBJ2-1, with 8 bases matching TRBD2. CDR3 size: 16 residues. The V segment lost 5 bases and the J segment 5 bases; nucleotides outside the gene matches: 11. From germline, CDR1 is SEHNR and CDR2 FQNEAQ (reference sequence). DNA of the CDR3: TGTGCCAGCAGCCCGACCCGTCCGGGAGGGAACAATGAGCAGTTCTTC. Its protein is CASSPTRPGGNNEQFF.

This clonotype occurred a few times. The chain links TRBV4-1 to TRBJ2-3; 8 bases map to TRBD2. Losses at the gene ends were 0 bases for V and 0 bases for J; bases not matched to a gene: 2. The CDR3 runs to 16 residues. CDR1 and CDR2 from the germline V gene are MGHRA and YSYEKL. The CDR3 sequence: CASSQDRGGSTDTQYF. The CDR3 coding sequence is TGCGCCAGCAGCCAAGATCGGGGGGGGAGCACAGATACGCAGTATTTT.

This clonotype was detected only a few times. V and J are TRBV20-1 and TRBJ1-1; D is possibly TRBD1 (5 bases). Germline CDR1 DFQATT, CDR2 SNEGSKA (reference sequence). This CDR3 contains 14 residues. Trimming removed 3 bases from V and 3 bases from J, with 14 bases in between. CDR3 loop: CSASRPTGDTEAFF. CDR3 bases: TGCAGTGCTAGTAGACCGACGGGGGACACTGAAGCTTTCTTT.

This clonotype appeared many times. The chain has TRBV12-3 or TRBV12-4 and TRBJ2-1; D is uncertain. Between the trimmed V and J ends, which lost 6 bases and 6 bases, there was a span of 12 bases. The CDR3 consists of 13 residues. DNA of the CDR3: TGTGCCAGCAGGGCTACAGTTTCCAATGAGCAGTTCTTC. The encoded protein is CASRATVSNEQFF.